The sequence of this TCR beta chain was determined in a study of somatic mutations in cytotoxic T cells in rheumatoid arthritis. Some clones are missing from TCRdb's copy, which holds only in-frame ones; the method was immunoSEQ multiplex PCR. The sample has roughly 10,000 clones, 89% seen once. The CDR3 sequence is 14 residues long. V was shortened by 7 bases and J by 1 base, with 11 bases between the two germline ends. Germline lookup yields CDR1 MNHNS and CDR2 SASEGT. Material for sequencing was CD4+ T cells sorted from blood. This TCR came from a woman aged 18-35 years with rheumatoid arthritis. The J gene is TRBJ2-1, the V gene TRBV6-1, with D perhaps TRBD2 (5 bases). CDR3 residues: CASMRTHSYNEQFF. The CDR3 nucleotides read TGTGCCAGCATGAGGACTCATTCCTACAATGAGCAGTTCTTC.